This T cell receptor beta chain was sequenced for a study of cytomegalovirus exposure and HLA in healthy donors. Turning to the study itself: There were a few hundred genotyped donors. Of these, 81% fell in the genetic ancestry cluster associated with self-reported Caucasian donors. Regarding the study as a whole: The authors listed 150 to 200 TCR beta chains as cytomegalovirus-associated. TCR beta sequences numbering more than 15,000 were associated with HLA alleles at 0.05 false discovery rate in a later analysis. Earlier results showed most TCR beta V segments being productive about 87% or about 30% of the time.

In the case of this clone: Its antigen remains unidentified.

CDR1 is SGHVS, CDR2 FQNEAQ, per germline. This CDR3 spans 15 amino acids. V was clipped by 2 bases and J by 1 base, with 11 bases between them. In the PCR, 60 Vbeta and 13 Jbeta primers were used. TCRdb's table, derived via immunoSEQ multiplex PCR, lists solely in-frame clones and lacks some. The sample carries some 140,000 clones, 75% to 85% recorded once. The chain has TRBV7-8 and TRBJ1-1, with D perhaps matching TRBD1 (6 bases). The specimen was PBMCs. This TCR derives from a woman in her forties or fifties in good health and CMV-seropositive. In nucleotides, the CDR3 is TGTGCCAGCAGCTTACTCCGGACAGCGAACACTGAAGCTTTCTTT. This sequence encodes CASSLLRTANTEAFF.